This is a list of T cell receptor beta chains from one sample in a study of T-cell memory formation after mild COVID-19. MiXCR, applied by TCRdb to the 5' RACE reads, yields one record per CDR3 protein. The sample carries roughly 150,000 distinct CDR3 sequences, 13% recorded once. The sequencing input was PBMCs or a T cell subset sorted from them (not recorded which). The receptors originated from a man between 18 and 29 years old who had mild COVID-19 (a few samples of this study predate the infection). Cell type and time point are not known. Each CDR3 is given with its conserved first and last residue. A D gene is named only where the DNA matches it firmly. Rows may omit the clone size; those that give it use once, few, many or a size class.

v_call: TRBV7-2; clone_size: -; d_call: TRBD2; j_call: TRBJ2-5; cdr3_nt: TGTGCCAGCAGCCAGCCGTGGGGGGGGTTGGCCCAGTACTTC; cdr3_aa: CASSQPWGGLAQYF
v_call: TRBV7-2; clone_size: few; d_call: TRBD1; j_call: TRBJ2-1; cdr3_nt: TGTGCCAGCAGCCTCGGGACAGGGTTGCATGAGCAGTTCTTC; cdr3_aa: CASSLGTGLHEQFF
v_call: TRBV5-1; clone_size: many; d_call: -; j_call: TRBJ2-2; cdr3_nt: TGTGCCAGCAGCCTCGGAGGGACTAACACCGGGGAGCTGTTTTTT; cdr3_aa: CASSLGGTNTGELFF
v_call: TRBV20-1; clone_size: many; d_call: -; j_call: TRBJ1-5; cdr3_nt: TGCAGTGCTCGACAGGGCAATCAGCCCCAGCATTTT; cdr3_aa: CSARQGNQPQHF
v_call: TRBV5-1; clone_size: -; d_call: TRBD2; j_call: TRBJ2-1; cdr3_nt: TGCGCCAGCAGCTTGGGGGCTAGCGGGGGCTATGAGCAGTTCTTC; cdr3_aa: CASSLGASGGYEQFF
v_call: TRBV11-1; clone_size: -; d_call: TRBD1; j_call: TRBJ2-5; cdr3_nt: TGTGCCAGCAACAACAGGGGGAGGGAGACCCAGTACTTC; cdr3_aa: CASNNRGRETQYF
v_call: TRBV27; clone_size: -; d_call: TRBD1; j_call: TRBJ2-6; cdr3_nt: TGTGCCAGCAGTTTTGAGGGGGCGCTCGGTGGGGCCAACGTCCTGACTTTC; cdr3_aa: CASSFEGALGGANVLTF
v_call: TRBV5-1; clone_size: few; d_call: TRBD1; j_call: TRBJ1-5; cdr3_nt: TGCGCCAGCAGCTTGGACTCAGGGGGTCAGCCCCAGCATTTT; cdr3_aa: CASSLDSGGQPQHF
v_call: TRBV14; clone_size: -; d_call: TRBD1; j_call: TRBJ2-2; cdr3_nt: TGTGCCAGCAGCCCCCGGGACAGGGACACCGGGGAGCTGTTTTTT; cdr3_aa: CASSPRDRDTGELFF
v_call: TRBV12-3/TRBV12-4; clone_size: few; d_call: -; j_call: TRBJ2-7; cdr3_nt: TGTGCCAGCAGTTTTGGGGGGTCTGGATCGTCGACCTACGAGCAGTACTTC; cdr3_aa: CASSFGGSGSSTYEQYF
v_call: TRBV30; clone_size: few; d_call: -; j_call: TRBJ2-2; cdr3_nt: TGTGCCTGGAGGGACCGGGATAGGAACACCGGGGAGCTGTTTTTT; cdr3_aa: CAWRDRDRNTGELFF
v_call: TRBV3-1; clone_size: many; d_call: TRBD1; j_call: TRBJ1-1; cdr3_nt: TGTGCCAGCAGCCGAAACGAACAAGACAGGGGTGGTGAAGCTTTCTTT; cdr3_aa: CASSRNEQDRGGEAFF
v_call: TRBV7-3; clone_size: few; d_call: TRBD1; j_call: TRBJ1-1; cdr3_nt: TGTGCCAGCAGCATACAGGGGTGGACTGAAGCTTTCTTT; cdr3_aa: CASSIQGWTEAFF
v_call: TRBV20-1; clone_size: -; d_call: TRBD2; j_call: TRBJ2-2; cdr3_nt: TGCAGTGCTAGAGTGGCTAGCGGGGTAGGGAACACCGGGGAGCTGTTTTTT; cdr3_aa: CSARVASGVGNTGELFF
v_call: TRBV29-1; clone_size: few; d_call: -; j_call: TRBJ1-1; cdr3_nt: TGCAGCGTTGAAGTAGGCTTGGGCACTGAAGCTTTCTTT; cdr3_aa: CSVEVGLGTEAFF
v_call: TRBV6-2/TRBV6-3; clone_size: few; d_call: -; j_call: TRBJ1-6; cdr3_nt: TGTGCCAGCAGTTACCAATCGGGACGGCATAATTCACCCCTCCACTTT; cdr3_aa: CASSYQSGRHNSPLHF
v_call: TRBV7-9; clone_size: few; d_call: -; j_call: TRBJ2-5; cdr3_nt: TGTGCCAGCAGCAAGGGACCGTCCCAAGAGACCCAGTACTTC; cdr3_aa: CASSKGPSQETQYF
v_call: TRBV10-3; clone_size: few; d_call: -; j_call: TRBJ1-3; cdr3_nt: TGTGCCATCAGTGCCTCGGGACACCGTGGAAACACCATATATTTT; cdr3_aa: CAISASGHRGNTIYF
v_call: TRBV12-3/TRBV12-4; clone_size: few; d_call: -; j_call: TRBJ2-3; cdr3_nt: TGTGCCAGCAGTTTAGGGAGGGCCGAGAGAAGCGATTTT; cdr3_aa: CASSLGRAERSDF
v_call: TRBV7-2; clone_size: many; d_call: TRBD2; j_call: TRBJ2-5; cdr3_nt: TGTGCCAGCAGCTCCCGCATAGCGGGGGGGCGAGAGACCCAGTACTTC; cdr3_aa: CASSSRIAGGRETQYF
v_call: TRBV15; clone_size: -; d_call: TRBD1; j_call: TRBJ2-7; cdr3_nt: TGTGCCACCAGCGGGACAGGGGGAGACGAGCAGTACTTC; cdr3_aa: CATSGTGGDEQYF
v_call: TRBV7-9; clone_size: -; d_call: -; j_call: TRBJ2-1; cdr3_nt: TGTGCCAGCAGCTTAGCGATGCGGGGATATGAGCAGTTCTTC; cdr3_aa: CASSLAMRGYEQFF
v_call: TRBV3-1; clone_size: few; d_call: TRBD1; j_call: TRBJ1-1; cdr3_nt: TGTGCCAGCAGCCAAGGCGGGGGACAGATAAAAGGGGAAGCTTTCTTT; cdr3_aa: CASSQGGGQIKGEAFF
v_call: TRBV7-2; clone_size: few; d_call: TRBD2; j_call: TRBJ2-1; cdr3_nt: TGTGCCAGCAGCTTCCGTCTAGCGGGTAATGAGCAGTTCTTC; cdr3_aa: CASSFRLAGNEQFF
v_call: TRBV7-2; clone_size: many; d_call: TRBD2; j_call: TRBJ2-5; cdr3_nt: TGTGCCAGCAACCGGGGACTAGCTGTAGAGACCCAGTACTTC; cdr3_aa: CASNRGLAVETQYF
v_call: TRBV5-1; clone_size: -; d_call: TRBD2; j_call: TRBJ2-5; cdr3_nt: TGCGCCAGCAGTCAGACTAGCGGGGGGAGTGAGACCCAGTACTTC; cdr3_aa: CASSQTSGGSETQYF
v_call: TRBV11-3; clone_size: few; d_call: -; j_call: TRBJ2-2; cdr3_nt: TGTGCCAGCAGCCATCGGGGGCGAGCGGGGAACACCGGGGAGCTGTTTTTT; cdr3_aa: CASSHRGRAGNTGELFF
v_call: TRBV5-1; clone_size: many; d_call: -; j_call: TRBJ1-1; cdr3_nt: TGCGCCAGCAGCTTTACAGGGAACACTGAAGCTTTCTTT; cdr3_aa: CASSFTGNTEAFF
v_call: TRBV18; clone_size: -; d_call: -; j_call: TRBJ2-3; cdr3_nt: TGTGCCAGCTCACCAGTCGGGGGTTCGGATGGAGATACGCAGTATTTT; cdr3_aa: CASSPVGGSDGDTQYF
v_call: TRBV5-1; clone_size: few; d_call: TRBD2; j_call: TRBJ2-1; cdr3_nt: TGCGCCAGCAGCTTCAGGGAGGGCGCCTACAATGAGCAGTTCTTC; cdr3_aa: CASSFREGAYNEQFF
v_call: TRBV19; clone_size: -; d_call: TRBD2; j_call: TRBJ2-7; cdr3_nt: TGTGCCAGTAGAGGACTAGCGGTCTACGAGCAGTACTTC; cdr3_aa: CASRGLAVYEQYF
v_call: TRBV7-3; clone_size: few; d_call: -; j_call: TRBJ1-5; cdr3_nt: TGTGCCAGCACTCCTTTTCTGCCTTACCAGCATTTT; cdr3_aa: CASTPFLPYQHF
v_call: TRBV11-2; clone_size: many; d_call: -; j_call: TRBJ2-5; cdr3_nt: TGTGCCAGCAGCCTACGATGGGGAGAGACCCAGTACTTC; cdr3_aa: CASSLRWGETQYF
v_call: TRBV5-1; clone_size: -; d_call: TRBD2; j_call: TRBJ2-7; cdr3_nt: TGCGCCAGCAGCTGGGGGACTAGCGAAACCTACGAGCAGTACTTC; cdr3_aa: CASSWGTSETYEQYF
v_call: TRBV5-1; clone_size: few; d_call: -; j_call: TRBJ1-6; cdr3_nt: TGCGCCAGCAGCTTGGCTCCCCGGAGCAGCTCACCCCTCCACTTT; cdr3_aa: CASSLAPRSSSPLHF
v_call: TRBV20-1; clone_size: -; d_call: -; j_call: TRBJ1-2; cdr3_nt: TGCAGTGCCAGGCCCAGGGTGAACTATGGCTACACCTTC; cdr3_aa: CSARPRVNYGYTF
v_call: TRBV28; clone_size: -; d_call: -; j_call: TRBJ2-3; cdr3_nt: TGTACCAGCAGCCTCGACAGGGCGGGGCCAGATACGCAGTATTTT; cdr3_aa: CTSSLDRAGPDTQYF
v_call: TRBV9; clone_size: -; d_call: TRBD1; j_call: TRBJ2-1; cdr3_nt: TGTGCCAGCGGAGACAGGGGTTGGTCGAATGAGCAGTTCTTC; cdr3_aa: CASGDRGWSNEQFF
v_call: TRBV7-3; clone_size: -; d_call: -; j_call: TRBJ2-1; cdr3_nt: TGTGCCAGCAGCCAGACCCGGGCCCTCGAGCAGTTCTTC; cdr3_aa: CASSQTRALEQFF
v_call: TRBV28; clone_size: -; d_call: -; j_call: TRBJ2-1; cdr3_nt: TGTGCCAGCAGTTTACCGCGGGACAGAGAAAGATATTGGGCCTACAATGAGCAGTTCTTC; cdr3_aa: CASSLPRDRERYWAYNEQFF
v_call: TRBV7-2; clone_size: many; d_call: TRBD1; j_call: TRBJ1-6; cdr3_nt: TGTGCCAGCAGCCAACGGGACAGGGGAACCCTCCACTTT; cdr3_aa: CASSQRDRGTLHF
v_call: TRBV24-1; clone_size: few; d_call: -; j_call: TRBJ2-3; cdr3_nt: TGTGCCACCAGTGAGGGGGGGGCCTCGGATACGCAGTATTTT; cdr3_aa: CATSEGGASDTQYF
v_call: TRBV7-8; clone_size: few; d_call: TRBD1; j_call: TRBJ1-2; cdr3_nt: TGTGCCAGCAGGAGGGGGCCTGGTGGCTACACCTTC; cdr3_aa: CASRRGPGGYTF
v_call: TRBV11-2; clone_size: few; d_call: TRBD1; j_call: TRBJ2-7; cdr3_nt: TGTGCCAGCAGCTTCGTCAGGGGGAACGAGCAGTACTTC; cdr3_aa: CASSFVRGNEQYF
v_call: TRBV9; clone_size: many; d_call: -; j_call: TRBJ2-5; cdr3_nt: TGTGCCAGCAGCGTAACGGGGAGTCCCGAGACCCAGTACTTC; cdr3_aa: CASSVTGSPETQYF
v_call: TRBV3-1; clone_size: -; d_call: -; j_call: TRBJ2-7; cdr3_nt: TGTGCCAGCAGCCACTCGGGTGGGGAAGGCGAGCAGTACTTC; cdr3_aa: CASSHSGGEGEQYF
v_call: TRBV29-1; clone_size: few; d_call: -; j_call: TRBJ1-2; cdr3_nt: TGCAGCGTTGAAAACCGTTGGAGGTATGGCTACACCTTC; cdr3_aa: CSVENRWRYGYTF
v_call: TRBV19; clone_size: -; d_call: -; j_call: TRBJ2-2; cdr3_nt: TGTGCCGGAGGGGCCGATGCCGGGGAGCTGTTTTTT; cdr3_aa: CAGGADAGELFF
v_call: TRBV7-9; clone_size: few; d_call: -; j_call: TRBJ2-6; cdr3_nt: TGTGCCAGCAGCTACCAAGTGGCTGGGGCCAACGTCCTGACTTTC; cdr3_aa: CASSYQVAGANVLTF
v_call: TRBV7-2; clone_size: -; d_call: TRBD2; j_call: TRBJ2-1; cdr3_nt: TGTGCCAGCATCCAGCCCTTAGCGGGGGGGCTTGGCAATGAGCAGTTCTTC; cdr3_aa: CASIQPLAGGLGNEQFF
v_call: TRBV20-1; clone_size: few; d_call: -; j_call: TRBJ1-1; cdr3_nt: TGCAGTGCTGTCAGAGGAATGAACACTGAAGCTTTCTTT; cdr3_aa: CSAVRGMNTEAFF
v_call: TRBV4-1; clone_size: few; d_call: TRBD1; j_call: TRBJ1-2; cdr3_nt: TGCGCCAGCAGCCAGAGGACAGGGGCAGATTCCATATCGAACTATGGCTACACCTTC; cdr3_aa: CASSQRTGADSISNYGYTF